This T cell receptor beta chain was sequenced in a study of T cells after yellow fever vaccination. On the study more broadly: Fractions containing few cells were prepared with SMART-Seq v4 Ultra Low Input.

This CDR3 region has 16 residues. Germline CDR1 and CDR2: SGHNT and YYREEE (reference sequence). The V gene lost 4 bases and the J gene lost 11 bases, with 27 bases spanning the gap. This clonotype came up many times. TCRdb passed the 5' RACE reads through MiXCR, listing each CDR3 protein once. Of 200,000 to 300,000 distinct CDR3 sequences in the sample, 3.6% are singletons; the top ten hold under 20%. The rearrangement joins TRBV5-4 to TRBJ1-1; a weak D match, TRBD1 (6 bases). Sequences were derived from PBMCs, sampled 15 days after the yellow fever booster vaccination. This receptor was taken from a man aged 18 to 30 who received the YFV17D yellow fever vaccine. The CDR3 DNA reads as TGTGCCAGCAGCCAAACGAGCCCAGTCCTGGGGGCGAGGGCTTTCTTT. This codes for CASSQTSPVLGARAFF.